The present T cell receptor beta chain was sequenced within a study of T cell repertoires in cytomegalovirus infection. Study results and limitations: Dominating the ex vivo response were TCR beta clonotypes that were CMV-specific and HLA-C-restricted.

Trimming stripped 6 bases from V and 14 bases from J, with 17 bases between. The germline V gene encodes CDR1 MNHEY and CDR2 SVGEGT. The CDR3 is 12 residues long. With respect to this clonotype: The antigen remains unidentified.

A single record per CDR3 protein comes from TCRdb applying MiXCR to the reads. The table records 510,000 or so distinct CDR3 sequences, 26% of them present only once. The chain carries TRBV6-2 or TRBV6-3 and TRBJ2-1, with D possibly matching TRBD2 (5 bases). Sequenced material: PBMCs. This receptor was taken from a human donor in good health (CMV status not recorded). Some clones in this sample may be carry-over from other donors' samples. The CDR3 DNA sequence: TGTGCCAGCAGCCCGGGTGAGGGAGTGGAGTTCTTC. It specifies CASSPGEGVEFF.